The clone carrying this TCR beta chain was detected once. The data derive from a study of blood T cell repertoires in COVID-19. On the study more broadly: Spain, Italy and the United States supplied samples that represented acute and convalescent COVID-19. PBMCs, B-cell-depleted T cells, or T cells were the source of the cDNA or gDNA that made up the material.

Trimming removed 1 base from V and 4 bases from J; junction bases left unmatched: 6. Germline V gene sequence: CDR1 SGHRS, CDR2 YFSETQ. This CDR3 comprises 17 residues. Original data processing: Estimation of nucleated cell counts relied on the amplification of reference gene primers. Only in-frame clones appear in the TCRdb table, and some are missing; sequencing was by immunoSEQ multiplex PCR. Clone size and V and J calls were adopted from that table, with D and trimming inferred from the DNA. The sample lists 150,000 to 200,000 clones, around 90% seen once, with approximately 4% in the top ten. The chain combines TRBV5-1 with TRBJ2-2; 11 bases match TRBD2. This TCR was sampled from a human donor in a cohort sampled during active COVID-19. The sequenced sample consisted of peripheral blood. The chain's CDR3 is CASSLSSGRQVTGELFF. In nucleotides, the CDR3 is TGCGCCAGCAGCTTGTCTAGCGGGAGGCAAGTCACCGGGGAGCTGTTTTTT.